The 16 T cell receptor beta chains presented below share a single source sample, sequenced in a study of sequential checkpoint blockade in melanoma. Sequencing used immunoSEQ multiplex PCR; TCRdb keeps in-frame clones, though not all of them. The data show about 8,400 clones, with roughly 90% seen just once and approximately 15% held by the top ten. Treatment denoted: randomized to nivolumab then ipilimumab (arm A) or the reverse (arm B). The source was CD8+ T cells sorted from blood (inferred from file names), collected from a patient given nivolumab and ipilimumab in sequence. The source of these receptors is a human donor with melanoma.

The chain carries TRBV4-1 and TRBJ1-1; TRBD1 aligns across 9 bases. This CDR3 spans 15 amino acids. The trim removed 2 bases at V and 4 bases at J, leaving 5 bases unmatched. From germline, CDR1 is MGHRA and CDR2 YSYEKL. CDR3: CASSQTGGAGTEAFF. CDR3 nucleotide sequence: TGCGCCAGCAGCCAAACAGGGGGCGCGGGCACTGAAGCTTTCTTT.

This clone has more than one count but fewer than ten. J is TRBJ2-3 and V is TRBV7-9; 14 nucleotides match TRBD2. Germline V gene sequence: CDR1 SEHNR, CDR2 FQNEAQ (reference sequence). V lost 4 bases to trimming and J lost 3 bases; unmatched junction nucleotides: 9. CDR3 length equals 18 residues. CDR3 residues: CASSSWTSGRSGTDTQYF. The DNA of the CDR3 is TGTGCCAGCAGCTCCTGGACTAGCGGGAGGTCGGGGACAGATACGCAGTATTTT.

The chain's CDR3 is CASRQDSNRGYTF. For the CDR3, the DNA is TGTGCCAGCAGACAGGACAGCAACCGGGGCTACACCTTC. This sequence joins TRBV5-4 and TRBJ1-2; D perhaps matches TRBD1 (6 bases). This CDR3 is built from 13 residues. V was pared by 5 bases and J by 8 bases, with 16 bases between. Germline CDR1 is SGHNT and CDR2 is YYREEE (reference sequence).

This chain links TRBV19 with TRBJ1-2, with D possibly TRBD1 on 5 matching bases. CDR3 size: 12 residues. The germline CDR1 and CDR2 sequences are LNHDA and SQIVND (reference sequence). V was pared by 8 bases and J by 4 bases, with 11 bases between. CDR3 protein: CASQGDLYGYTF. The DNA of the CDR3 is TGTGCCAGTCAAGGGGATCTCTATGGCTACACCTTC.

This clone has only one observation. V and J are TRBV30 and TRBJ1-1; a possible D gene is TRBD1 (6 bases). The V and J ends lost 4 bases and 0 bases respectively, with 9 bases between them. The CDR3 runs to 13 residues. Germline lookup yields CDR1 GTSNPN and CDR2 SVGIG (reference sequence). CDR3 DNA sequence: TGTGCCTGGACGACAGGTATGAACACTGAAGCTTTCTTT. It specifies CAWTTGMNTEAFF.

The CDR3 spells CASSDILAGGLHEQYV. CDR3 coding DNA: TGTGCCAGCAGTGACATTCTAGCGGGAGGACTCCACGAGCAGTACGTC. This chain joins TRBV6-4 and TRBJ2-7, with 11 bases that match TRBD2. The J segment lost 5 bases and the V segment lost 2 bases, leaving 8 bases of the junction unmatched. This CDR3 spans 16 amino acids. Germline V gene lookup returns CDR1 MRHNA and CDR2 SNTAGT.

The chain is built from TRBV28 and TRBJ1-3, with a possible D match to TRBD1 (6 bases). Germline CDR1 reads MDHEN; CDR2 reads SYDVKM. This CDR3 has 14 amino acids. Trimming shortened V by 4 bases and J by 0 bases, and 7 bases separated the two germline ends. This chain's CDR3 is CASSWGLSGNTIYF. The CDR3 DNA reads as TGTGCCAGCAGTTGGGGGCTCTCTGGAAACACCATATATTTT.

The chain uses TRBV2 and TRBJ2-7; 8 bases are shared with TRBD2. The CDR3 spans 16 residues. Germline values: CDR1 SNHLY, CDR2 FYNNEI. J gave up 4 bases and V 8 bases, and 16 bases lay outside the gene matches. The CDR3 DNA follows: TGTGCCAGCGTCCCAGAAAGGGGACTAGTCAGGTACGAGCAGTACGTC. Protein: CASVPERGLVRYEQYV.

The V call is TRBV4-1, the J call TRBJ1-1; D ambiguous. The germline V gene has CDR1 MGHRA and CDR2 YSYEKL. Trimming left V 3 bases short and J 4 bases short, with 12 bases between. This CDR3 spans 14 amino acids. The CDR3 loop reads CASSQREAGTEAFF. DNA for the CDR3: TGCGCCAGCAGCCAGAGGGAGGCTGGCACTGAAGCTTTCTTT.

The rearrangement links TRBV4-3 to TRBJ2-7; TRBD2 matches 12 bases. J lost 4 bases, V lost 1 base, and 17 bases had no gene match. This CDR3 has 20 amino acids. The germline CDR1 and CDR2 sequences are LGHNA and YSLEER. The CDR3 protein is CASSQVQGLAGGPRFYEQYV. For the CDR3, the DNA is TGCGCCAGCAGCCAAGTCCAGGGGCTAGCGGGAGGGCCTCGCTTTTACGAGCAGTACGTC.

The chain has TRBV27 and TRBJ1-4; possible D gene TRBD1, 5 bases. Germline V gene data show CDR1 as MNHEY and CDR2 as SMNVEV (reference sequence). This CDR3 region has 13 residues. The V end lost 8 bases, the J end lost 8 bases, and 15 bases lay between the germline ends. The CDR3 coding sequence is TGTGCCAGCGGCCCCGTGGGGGGGGAAAAACTGTTTTTT. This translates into CASGPVGGEKLFF.

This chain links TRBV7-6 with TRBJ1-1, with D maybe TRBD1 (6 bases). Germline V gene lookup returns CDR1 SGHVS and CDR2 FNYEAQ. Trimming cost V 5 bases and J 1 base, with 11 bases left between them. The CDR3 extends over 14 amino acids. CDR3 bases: TGTGCCAGCAGCAAGGGACAAGAGAACACTGAAGCTTTCTTT. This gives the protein CASSKGQENTEAFF.

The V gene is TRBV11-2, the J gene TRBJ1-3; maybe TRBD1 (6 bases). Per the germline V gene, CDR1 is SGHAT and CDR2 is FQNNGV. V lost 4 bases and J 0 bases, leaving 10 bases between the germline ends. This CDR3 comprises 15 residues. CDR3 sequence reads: CASSWGGPSGNTIYF. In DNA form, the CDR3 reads TGTGCCAGCAGCTGGGGGGGCCCCTCTGGAAACACCATATATTTT. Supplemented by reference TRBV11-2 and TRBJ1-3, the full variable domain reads EAGVAQSPRYKIIEKRQSVAFWCNPISGHATLYWYQQILGQGPKLLIQFQNNGVVDDSQLPKDRFSAERLKGVDSTLKIQPAKLEDSAVYLCASSWGGPSGNTIYFGEGSWLTVV.

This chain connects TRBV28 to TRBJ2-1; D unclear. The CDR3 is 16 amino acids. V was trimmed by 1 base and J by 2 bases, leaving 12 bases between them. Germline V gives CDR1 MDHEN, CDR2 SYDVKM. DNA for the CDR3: TGTGCCAGCAGTTTATCCCCTGGTAACACCTACAATGAGCAGTTCTTC. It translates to CASSLSPGNTYNEQFF.

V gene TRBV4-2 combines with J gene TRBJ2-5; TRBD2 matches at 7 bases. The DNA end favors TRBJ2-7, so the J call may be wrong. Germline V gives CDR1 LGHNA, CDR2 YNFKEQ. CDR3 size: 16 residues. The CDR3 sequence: CASSQDGRPSSYEQYF. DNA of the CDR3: TGTGCCAGCAGCCAAGACGGGAGGCCCTCCTCCTACGAGCAGTACTTC.

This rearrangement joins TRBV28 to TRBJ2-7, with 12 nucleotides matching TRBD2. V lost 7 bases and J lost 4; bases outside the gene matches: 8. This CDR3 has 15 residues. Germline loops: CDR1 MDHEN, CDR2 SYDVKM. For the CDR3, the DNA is TGTGCCAGCACCCTACTAGCGGGAGGAGTGTACGAGCAGTACTTC. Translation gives CASTLLAGGVYEQYF.